These 22 T cell receptor beta chains share one sample of origin, sequenced in a study of monozygotic twins with inflammatory bowel disease. Reprocessing the 5' RACE reads, TCRdb reports a single entry for every CDR3 protein and omits DNA. The clone table shows some 400,000 distinct CDR3 sequences, with the ten largest holding 2% to 2.5%. The sequenced material came from blood. Receptors originate from a human donor with ulcerative colitis or Crohn's disease, or a healthy co-twin of an affected twin (not recorded which).

Here the CDR3 reads CASSLAPGLGSETQYF. V and J are TRBV5-8 and TRBJ2-5; TCRdb's D gene call, TRBD2, goes unchecked for lack of DNA. The CDR3 loop spans 16 amino acids. Germline V gives CDR1 SGHTS, CDR2 YDEGEE.

The V call is TRBV28, the J call TRBJ2-5; absent DNA, TCRdb's TRBD2 call cannot be checked. CDR3 length: 15 residues. CDR1 MDHEN and CDR2 SYDVKM come from the germline V gene. The CDR3 here is CASSTRDFFRETQYF. The whole variable domain, remainder taken from reference TRBV28 and TRBJ2-5, is DVKVTQSSRYLVKRTGEKVFLECVQDMDHENMFWYRQDPGLGLRLIYFSYDVKMKEKGDIPEGYSVSREKKERFSLILESASTNQTSMYLCASSTRDFFRETQYFGPGTRLLVL.

J is TRBJ2-1 and V is TRBV7-7; TCRdb's D call, TRBD1, is unchecked because there is no DNA. CDR1 and CDR2 from the germline V gene are SSHAT and FNYEAQ (reference sequence). CDR3 length: 16 amino acids. CDR3 sequence: CASSPGTGGGFSEQFF. The full variable domain, completed using reference TRBV7-7 and TRBJ2-1, is GAGVSQSPRYKVTKRGQDVTLRCDPISSHATLYWYQQALGQGPEFLTYFNYEAQPDKSGLPSDRFSAERPEGSISTLTIQRTEQRDSAMYRCASSPGTGGGFSEQFFGPGTRLTVL.

The genes are TRBV28 and TRBJ2-1; TCRdb calls TRBD1, which cannot be checked without DNA. The CDR3 consists of 14 residues. The germline V gene encodes CDR1 MDHEN and CDR2 SYDVKM. The CDR3 sequence is CASRPGPIYGEQFF.

The chain couples TRBV5-1 to TRBJ2-3; TCRdb's D call of TRBD2 is untestable without DNA. CDR1 is SGHRS, CDR2 YFSETQ, per germline. The CDR3 sequence is 18 residues long. The CDR3 is CASSHRPWAAGATDTQYF.

The chain employs TRBV6-5 and TRBJ2-7. The length of the CDR3 is 14 residues. CDR1 is MNHEY and CDR2 is SVGAGI in the germline V gene. CDR3 in amino acids: CASSYSPPPYEQYF.

The chain has TRBV28 and TRBJ1-1; with no DNA, the TCRdb D assignment of TRBD1 cannot be verified. The CDR3 runs to 16 residues. Germline-derived CDR1 and CDR2 are MDHEN and SYDVKM. Here the CDR3 reads CASSGRDRALNTEAFF.

The rearrangement joins TRBV11-1 to TRBJ1-2; TCRdb calls TRBD1, which cannot be checked without DNA. Germline-derived CDR1 and CDR2 are SGHAT and FQDESV (reference sequence). This CDR3 is 19 amino acids long. CDR3: CASSDPRRGQKTPNYGYTF.

The V gene is TRBV12-3 or TRBV12-4, the J gene TRBJ1-2; TCRdb outputs TRBD1, but without DNA this stays unchecked. This CDR3 has 13 residues. This chain's CDR3 is CASSRGAPGGYTF.

The chain combines TRBV29-1 with TRBJ2-7; TCRdb's D gene call, TRBD2, goes unchecked for lack of DNA. The CDR3 is made up of 15 amino acids. In germline, CDR1 is SQVTM, CDR2 ANQGSEA. The CDR3 here is CSAEGLAGGPYEQYF.

The chain joins TRBV5-8 to TRBJ2-5; TCRdb's assignment of TRBD1 cannot be checked, as there is no DNA. CDR3 length: 13 residues. CDR1 SGHTS and CDR2 YDEGEE come from the germline V gene. The CDR3: CASSFKGRETQYF.

The chain combines TRBV9 with TRBJ2-7; there is no DNA to check the TCRdb D call of TRBD1. This CDR3 is 14 amino acids long. Germline V gene data show CDR1 as SGDLS and CDR2 as YYNGEE. The CDR3 reads CASSVGPQGAEQYF.

The CDR3 is CASRNGQGITGELFF. The chain employs TRBV2 and TRBJ2-2; TCRdb picks TRBD1, but there is no DNA to check that call. CDR3 length: 15 residues. The germline gives CDR1 SNHLY, CDR2 FYNNEI.

This sequence joins TRBV10-3 and TRBJ2-5; the TRBD2 assignment by TCRdb is unverifiable without DNA. The CDR3 has 13 residues. Germline assignment: CDR1 ENHRY and CDR2 SYGVKD. CDR3 sequence: CAIRAGHRETQYF.

The rearrangement links TRBV5-1 to TRBJ2-1; TCRdb outputs TRBD1, but without DNA this stays unchecked. The CDR3 has 18 amino acids. From germline, CDR1 is SGHRS and CDR2 YFSETQ. The CDR3: CASSWGQGSIESYNEQFF.

V is TRBV7-2 and J is TRBJ2-3; TCRdb indicates TRBD2, and absent DNA this call remains unverified. This CDR3 contains 16 residues. The germline V gene encodes CDR1 SGHTA and CDR2 FQGNSA. CDR3 protein: CASSLVGGGASDTQYF.

This rearrangement joins TRBV5-1 to TRBJ2-4; TCRdb's assignment of TRBD1 cannot be checked, as there is no DNA. CDR1 is SGHRS, CDR2 YFSETQ, per germline. CDR3 length equals 14 residues. The CDR3 sequence: CASSKTGDKNIQYF.

This chain uses TRBV30 with TRBJ2-2; there is no DNA to check the TCRdb D call of TRBD1. Germline CDR1 GTSNPN, CDR2 SVGIG (reference sequence). This CDR3 is built from 14 residues. The CDR3 protein is CAWRGGPNTGELFF.

This rearrangement joins TRBV29-1 to TRBJ2-7. This CDR3 is built from 12 residues. CDR1 is SQVTM, CDR2 ANQGSEA, per germline. CDR3 sequence reads: CSVGNSFFEQYF.

CDR3 sequence: CASSLGLAGVGTDTQYF. V usage is TRBV5-1 and J usage is TRBJ2-3; TCRdb calls TRBD2, which cannot be checked without DNA. The CDR3 totals 17 residues. Per germline, CDR1 SGHRS and CDR2 YFSETQ.

The genes are TRBV7-3 and TRBJ2-3; the TCRdb call, TRBD1, lacks DNA for checking. The germline V gene encodes CDR1 SGHTA and CDR2 FQGTGA. The CDR3 consists of 16 residues. The CDR3 sequence is CASSLTRGQSTDTQYF. The variable domain in full, with the rest retrieved from reference TRBV7-3 and TRBJ2-3, is GAGVSQTPSNKVTEKGKYVELRCDPISGHTALYWYRQSLGQGPEFLIYFQGTGAADDSGLPNDRFFAVRPEGSVSTLKIQRTERGDSAVYLCASSLTRGQSTDTQYFGPGTRLTVL.

V gene TRBV7-2 combines with J gene TRBJ1-4; TCRdb lists TRBD1, though no DNA is available to test this call. The CDR3 covers 17 residues. Germline assignment: CDR1 SGHTA and CDR2 FQGNSA. The CDR3 protein is CASSLASSGGPNEKLFF.